Listed below are T cell receptor beta chains from one sample, sequenced in a study of T cell repertoires in cytomegalovirus infection. TCRdb reprocessed the reads with MiXCR, giving one entry per CDR3 protein. This table has under 600,000 distinct CDR3 sequences, 16% appearing once. Material for sequencing was CD8+ T cells from PBMCs. The receptors here all came from a human donor in good health (CMV status not recorded). Some clones in this sample may be carry-over from other donors' samples. Both conserved end residues are part of each CDR3. D genes are given only for firm matches. Clone size, where shown, is once, few, many, or a class for clones that have expanded.

cdr3_aa: CASSGGPARNEQFF
cdr3_nt: TGTGCCAGCAGCGGCGGACCCGCCCGGAATGAGCAGTTCTTC
j_call: TRBJ2-1
d_call: .
v_call: TRBV7-9
clone_size: many

cdr3_aa: CASSLPQTPYEQYF
cdr3_nt: TGCGCCAGCAGCTTACCACAAACCCCCTACGAGCAGTACTTC
j_call: TRBJ2-7
d_call: .
v_call: TRBV5-1
clone_size: few

cdr3_aa: CASSIRTGPSTGELFF
cdr3_nt: TGTGCCAGCAGCATAAGGACAGGGCCCTCCACCGGGGAGCTGTTTTTT
j_call: TRBJ2-2
d_call: TRBD1
v_call: TRBV7-8
clone_size: many

cdr3_aa: CASSSGVSSYEQYF
cdr3_nt: TGTGCCAGCAGTTCAGGGGTCAGCTCCTACGAGCAGTACTTC
j_call: TRBJ2-7
d_call: .
v_call: TRBV5-6
clone_size: .

cdr3_aa: CASTWGLAGGGETQYF
cdr3_nt: TGTGCCAGCACTTGGGGACTAGCGGGAGGAGGGGAGACCCAGTACTTC
j_call: TRBJ2-5
d_call: TRBD2
v_call: TRBV28
clone_size: .

cdr3_aa: CASSLSGLGPYNEQFF
cdr3_nt: TGTGCCAGCAGTTTATCCGGTCTAGGGCCCTACAATGAGCAGTTCTTC
j_call: TRBJ2-1
d_call: .
v_call: TRBV27
clone_size: .

cdr3_aa: CASSGQGVTGNQPQHF
cdr3_nt: TGTGCCAGCAGTGGACAGGGGGTTACCGGTAATCAGCCCCAGCATTTT
j_call: TRBJ1-5
d_call: TRBD1
v_call: TRBV6-1
clone_size: .

cdr3_aa: CSVPPAGDNYGYTF
cdr3_nt: TGCAGCGTTCCGCCCGCAGGGGATAACTATGGCTACACCTTC
j_call: TRBJ1-2
d_call: .
v_call: TRBV29-1
clone_size: many

cdr3_aa: CASSRKGDTYEQYF
cdr3_nt: TGTGCCAGCAGCCGTAAAGGGGACACCTACGAGCAGTACTTC
j_call: TRBJ2-7
d_call: .
v_call: TRBV27
clone_size: .

cdr3_aa: CASSERGHPTGELFF
cdr3_nt: TGTGCCAGCAGTGAGAGGGGACACCCCACCGGGGAGCTGTTTTTT
j_call: TRBJ2-2
d_call: .
v_call: TRBV6-1
clone_size: .

cdr3_aa: CASSIRGRETQYF
cdr3_nt: TGTGCCAGCAGTATACGGGGGAGAGAGACCCAGTACTTC
j_call: TRBJ2-5
d_call: .
v_call: TRBV27
clone_size: many

cdr3_aa: CSAPSGAFRNTEAFF
cdr3_nt: TGCAGCGCTCCCTCCGGGGCCTTCCGGAACACTGAAGCTTTCTTT
j_call: TRBJ1-1
d_call: .
v_call: TRBV29-1
clone_size: .

cdr3_aa: CASSLDSGLTYEQYF
cdr3_nt: TGTGCCAGCAGCTTAGACTCGGGACTAACCTACGAGCAGTACTTC
j_call: TRBJ2-7
d_call: TRBD2
v_call: TRBV7-3
clone_size: many

cdr3_aa: CASSQDWAAATNEKLFF
cdr3_nt: TGTGCCAGCAGCCAAGATTGGGCAGCTGCAACTAATGAAAAACTGTTTTTT
j_call: TRBJ1-4
d_call: .
v_call: TRBV4-2
clone_size: few

cdr3_aa: CAYGTVTGELFF
cdr3_nt: TGTGCTTATGGGACGGTGACCGGGGAGCTGTTTTTT
j_call: TRBJ2-2
d_call: .
v_call: TRBV27
clone_size: few

cdr3_aa: CASSELTGRAGELFF
cdr3_nt: TGTGCCAGCAGTGAACTGACAGGTAGAGCCGGGGAGCTGTTTTTT
j_call: TRBJ2-2
d_call: .
v_call: TRBV6-1
clone_size: many

cdr3_aa: CATSSVASEAFF
cdr3_nt: TGTGCCACCAGCAGCGTAGCCTCTGAAGCTTTCTTT
j_call: TRBJ1-1
d_call: .
v_call: TRBV15
clone_size: few

cdr3_aa: CASSQEVWTEAFF
cdr3_nt: TGTGCCAGCAGCCAAGAGGTCTGGACTGAAGCTTTCTTT
j_call: TRBJ1-1
d_call: .
v_call: TRBV4-2
clone_size: many

cdr3_aa: CASSQDGRGYEQYF
cdr3_nt: TGTGCCAGCAGCCAGGACGGGAGGGGCTACGAGCAGTACTTC
j_call: TRBJ2-7
d_call: TRBD2
v_call: TRBV7-9
clone_size: many

cdr3_aa: CASSRDPTYEQYF
cdr3_nt: TGTGCCAGCAGTAGGGACCCTACCTACGAGCAGTACTTC
j_call: TRBJ2-7
d_call: .
v_call: TRBV27
clone_size: many

cdr3_aa: CASSSERGGWYNEQFF
cdr3_nt: TGTGCCAGTAGTTCCGAGCGGGGGGGGTGGTACAATGAGCAGTTCTTC
j_call: TRBJ2-1
d_call: TRBD2
v_call: TRBV19
clone_size: .

cdr3_aa: CASSLLVISKYNEQFF
cdr3_nt: TGTGCCAGCAGCTTGTTGGTAATATCCAAATACAATGAGCAGTTCTTC
j_call: TRBJ2-1
d_call: .
v_call: TRBV7-9
clone_size: .

cdr3_aa: CASSPDDSYEQYF
cdr3_nt: TGCGCCAGCAGCCCTGACGACTCCTACGAGCAGTACTTC
j_call: TRBJ2-7
d_call: .
v_call: TRBV5-1
clone_size: .

cdr3_aa: CAELTGFTEAFF
cdr3_nt: TGTGCCGAGTTGACAGGCTTCACTGAAGCTTTCTTT
j_call: TRBJ1-1
d_call: .
v_call: TRBV2
clone_size: .

cdr3_aa: CASSLVRGSYNSPLHF
cdr3_nt: TGTGCCAGCAGCTTAGTTCGGGGGTCCTATAATTCACCCCTCCACTTT
j_call: TRBJ1-6
d_call: .
v_call: TRBV13
clone_size: .

cdr3_aa: CASSFTLGPGEPQHF
cdr3_nt: TGTGCCAGCAGTTTTACTTTGGGGCCAGGGGAGCCCCAGCATTTT
j_call: TRBJ1-5
d_call: .
v_call: TRBV27
clone_size: many

cdr3_aa: CASSIPLGASEQFF
cdr3_nt: TGTGCCAGTAGTATCCCATTGGGGGCAAGCGAGCAGTTCTTC
j_call: TRBJ2-1
d_call: .
v_call: TRBV19
clone_size: .

cdr3_aa: CASSLVPDQPQHF
cdr3_nt: TGTGCCAGCAGCTTAGTCCCTGATCAGCCCCAGCATTTT
j_call: TRBJ1-5
d_call: .
v_call: TRBV7-8
clone_size: many

cdr3_aa: CASSYSGQGAAGYTF
cdr3_nt: TGTGCCAGCAGTTACTCGGGACAGGGGGCGGCGGGCTACACCTTC
j_call: TRBJ1-2
d_call: TRBD1
v_call: TRBV6-5
clone_size: many

cdr3_aa: CASSLGPGHPNTGELFF
cdr3_nt: TGTGCCAGCAGTTTAGGGCCGGGACACCCGAACACCGGGGAGCTGTTTTTT
j_call: TRBJ2-2
d_call: .
v_call: TRBV28
clone_size: many

cdr3_aa: CASSTDRDSMNTEAFF
cdr3_nt: TGCGCCAGCAGCACGGACCGGGACAGCATGAACACTGAAGCTTTCTTT
j_call: TRBJ1-1
d_call: TRBD1
v_call: TRBV5-1
clone_size: .

cdr3_aa: CSARGTGASYEQYF
cdr3_nt: TGCAGTGCTAGAGGGACAGGCGCCTCCTACGAGCAGTACTTC
j_call: TRBJ2-7
d_call: TRBD1
v_call: TRBV20-1
clone_size: .

cdr3_aa: CAINRGLGTEAFF
cdr3_nt: TGTGCCATCAATAGGGGCTTGGGCACTGAAGCTTTCTTT
j_call: TRBJ1-1
d_call: .
v_call: TRBV19
clone_size: few

cdr3_aa: CASSQDYHTGELFF
cdr3_nt: TGCGCCAGCAGCCAAGATTATCACACCGGGGAGCTGTTTTTT
j_call: TRBJ2-2
d_call: .
v_call: TRBV4-1
clone_size: .

cdr3_aa: CASSWDLASLAKNIQYF
cdr3_nt: TGTGCCAGCAGTTGGGATCTCGCCAGTTTAGCCAAAAACATTCAGTACTTC
j_call: TRBJ2-4
d_call: .
v_call: TRBV27
clone_size: few

cdr3_aa: CASSIPGQDKKNTEAFF
cdr3_nt: TGTGCCAGTAGTATCCCGGGACAGGACAAAAAGAACACTGAAGCTTTCTTT
j_call: TRBJ1-1
d_call: TRBD1
v_call: TRBV19
clone_size: .

cdr3_aa: CASNQAGGSAETQYF
cdr3_nt: TGTGCCAGCAACCAAGCTGGAGGGAGTGCGGAGACCCAGTACTTC
j_call: TRBJ2-5
d_call: .
v_call: TRBV9
clone_size: .

cdr3_aa: CASSYVPKYYGYTF
cdr3_nt: TGTGCCAGCAGTTACGTCCCCAAATACTATGGCTACACCTTC
j_call: TRBJ1-2
d_call: .
v_call: TRBV6-5
clone_size: .

cdr3_aa: CAFSPGTNDYEQYF
cdr3_nt: TGTGCCTTCTCCCCCGGGACTAACGACTACGAGCAGTACTTC
j_call: TRBJ2-7
d_call: TRBD2
v_call: TRBV30
clone_size: .

cdr3_aa: CASSLGLAGLTGGELFF
cdr3_nt: TGTGCCAGCAGCTTAGGACTAGCGGGACTCACGGGCGGGGAGCTGTTTTTT
j_call: TRBJ2-2
d_call: TRBD2
v_call: TRBV11-3
clone_size: many

cdr3_aa: CASSLRWWGDYGYTF
cdr3_nt: TGTGCCAGCAGCTTACGTTGGTGGGGGGACTATGGCTACACCTTC
j_call: TRBJ1-2
d_call: .
v_call: TRBV11-2
clone_size: many

cdr3_aa: CASSMGTQNTEELFF
cdr3_nt: TGTGCCAGTAGTATGGGGACTCAGAACACCGAGGAGCTGTTTTTT
j_call: TRBJ2-2
d_call: .
v_call: TRBV19
clone_size: .

cdr3_aa: CASSPPGHRKQETQYF
cdr3_nt: TGTGCCAGCTCACCCCCGGGACACCGCAAGCAAGAGACCCAGTACTTC
j_call: TRBJ2-5
d_call: .
v_call: TRBV18
clone_size: .

cdr3_aa: CASTSTGGEEEAFF
cdr3_nt: TGTGCCAGCACCTCGACAGGGGGTGAGGAGGAAGCTTTCTTT
j_call: TRBJ1-1
d_call: TRBD1
v_call: TRBV27
clone_size: many

cdr3_aa: CSVIQGRTDTQYF
cdr3_nt: TGCAGCGTTATCCAAGGGAGGACAGATACGCAGTATTTT
j_call: TRBJ2-3
d_call: .
v_call: TRBV29-1
clone_size: few

cdr3_aa: CASSLEAGYGYTF
cdr3_nt: TGTGCCAGCAGCTTAGAGGCGGGCTATGGCTACACCTTC
j_call: TRBJ1-2
d_call: .
v_call: TRBV7-3
clone_size: many

cdr3_aa: CASREGGQGFLERRNEQFF
cdr3_nt: TGTGCCAGCAGAGAAGGGGGACAGGGATTTCTTGAAAGGAGGAATGAGCAGTTCTTC
j_call: TRBJ2-1
d_call: TRBD1
v_call: TRBV6-5
clone_size: many

cdr3_aa: CASALTLARGRETQYF
cdr3_nt: TGTGCTAGTGCCCTAACCCTTGCGAGGGGGAGGGAGACCCAGTACTTC
j_call: TRBJ2-5
d_call: .
v_call: TRBV12-5
clone_size: many

cdr3_aa: CASRWSNQPQHF
cdr3_nt: TGTGCCAGCAGGTGGAGCAATCAGCCCCAGCATTTT
j_call: TRBJ1-5
d_call: .
v_call: TRBV12-3/TRBV12-4
clone_size: .

cdr3_aa: CASSLVIPDLYQETQYF
cdr3_nt: TGTGCCAGCAGCTTGGTGATACCGGATCTGTACCAAGAGACCCAGTACTTC
j_call: TRBJ2-5
d_call: .
v_call: TRBV5-6
clone_size: .

cdr3_aa: CASSHPGSPYEQYF
cdr3_nt: TGTGCCAGCAGCCATCCAGGGTCCCCCTACGAGCAGTACTTC
j_call: TRBJ2-7
d_call: .
v_call: TRBV11-1
clone_size: few

cdr3_aa: CASSLGGYGNQPQHF
cdr3_nt: TGTGCCAGCAGCTTAGGGGGGTACGGCAATCAGCCCCAGCATTTT
j_call: TRBJ1-5
d_call: .
v_call: TRBV7-9
clone_size: many

cdr3_aa: CASSTWTSGILSYNEQFF
cdr3_nt: TGTGCCAGTAGTACCTGGACTAGCGGGATTCTCTCCTACAATGAGCAGTTCTTC
j_call: TRBJ2-1
d_call: TRBD2
v_call: TRBV19
clone_size: many

cdr3_aa: CASSSGQGALAGEETQYF
cdr3_nt: TGTGCCAGCAGTTCGGGACAGGGGGCCCTAGCGGGAGAGGAGACCCAGTACTTC
j_call: TRBJ2-5
d_call: TRBD1
v_call: TRBV28
clone_size: many